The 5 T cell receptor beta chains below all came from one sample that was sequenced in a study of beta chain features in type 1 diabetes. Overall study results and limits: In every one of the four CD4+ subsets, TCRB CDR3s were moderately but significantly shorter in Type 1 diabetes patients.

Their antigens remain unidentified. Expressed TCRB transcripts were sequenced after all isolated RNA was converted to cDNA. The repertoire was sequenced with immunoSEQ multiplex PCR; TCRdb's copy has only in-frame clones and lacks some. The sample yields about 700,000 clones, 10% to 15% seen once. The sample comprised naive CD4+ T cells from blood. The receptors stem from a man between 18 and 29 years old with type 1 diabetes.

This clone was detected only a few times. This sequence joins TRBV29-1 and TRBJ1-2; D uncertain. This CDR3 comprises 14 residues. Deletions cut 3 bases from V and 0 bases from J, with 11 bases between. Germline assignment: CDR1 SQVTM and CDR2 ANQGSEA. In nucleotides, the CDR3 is TGCAGCGTTGAGAGGAGGTTAGCTAACTATGGCTACACCTTC. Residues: CSVERRLANYGYTF. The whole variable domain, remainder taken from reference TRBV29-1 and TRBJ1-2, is SAVISQKPSRDICQRGTSLTIQCQVDSQVTMMFWYRQQPGQSLTLIATANQGSEATYESGFVIDKFPISRPNLTFSTLTVSNMSPEDSSIYLCSVERRLANYGYTFGSGTRLTVV.

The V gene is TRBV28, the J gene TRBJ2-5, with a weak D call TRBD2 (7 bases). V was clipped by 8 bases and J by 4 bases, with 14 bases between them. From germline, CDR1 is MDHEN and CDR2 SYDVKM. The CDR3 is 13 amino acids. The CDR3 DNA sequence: TGTGCCAGCGGAGGGGGGGCTGGAGAGACCCAGTACTTC. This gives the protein CASGGGAGETQYF.

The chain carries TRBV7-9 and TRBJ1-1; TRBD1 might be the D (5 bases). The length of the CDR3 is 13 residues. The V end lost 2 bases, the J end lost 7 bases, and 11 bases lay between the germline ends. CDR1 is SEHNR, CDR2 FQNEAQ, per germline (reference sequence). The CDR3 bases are TGTGCCAGCAGCTTATCGTCCCAGGGTGAAGCTTTCTTT. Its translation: CASSLSSQGEAFF. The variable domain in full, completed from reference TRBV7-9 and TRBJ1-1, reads DTGVSQNPRHKITKRGQNVTFRCDPISEHNRLYWYRQTLGQGPEFLTYFQNEAQLEKSRLLSDRFSAERPKGSFSTLEIQRTEQGDSAMYLCASSLSSQGEAFFGQGTRLTVV.

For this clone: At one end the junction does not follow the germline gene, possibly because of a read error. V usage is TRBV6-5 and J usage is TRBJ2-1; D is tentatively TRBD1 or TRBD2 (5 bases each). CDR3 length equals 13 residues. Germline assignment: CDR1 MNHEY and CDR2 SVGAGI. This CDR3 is CASSPPGRNEQLF. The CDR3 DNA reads TGTGCCAGCAGTCCCCCGGGACGCAATGAGCAGCTCTTC.

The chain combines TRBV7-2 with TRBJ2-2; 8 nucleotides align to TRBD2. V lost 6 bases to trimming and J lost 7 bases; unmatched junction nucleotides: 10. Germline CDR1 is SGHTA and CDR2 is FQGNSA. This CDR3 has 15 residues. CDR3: CASSSGGWNGGELFF. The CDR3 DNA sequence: TGTGCCAGCAGTTCGGGAGGGTGGAACGGCGGGGAGCTGTTTTTT.